The TCR beta chain described here comes from a study of CD8 T cells in Susac syndrome. Sequencing targeted TCR beta in blood CD8+ and CD4+ T cells. In the multiple sclerosis control group, patients were treatment-naive and had stable or active relapsing-remitting disease. Negative isolation yielded CD4+ and CD8+ T cells, and FACS enriched TEMRA cells. After extraction with the RNeasy kit, roughly 0.5 to 1 ug of the RNA was reverse transcribed using random hexamers. An immunoSEQ multiplex PCR generated amplified TCR beta CDR3 products spanning 54 Vbeta and 13 Jbeta. TCRdb itself ran the immunoSEQ multiplex PCR reads through MiXCR, one entry per CDR3 protein. The table lists a few hundred thousand distinct CDR3 sequences, 85% to 95% of them singletons, with around 0.07% in the top ten. The CDR3 is 16 residues long. With 1 base removed from V and 2 bases from J, the gap between germline ends came to 14 bases. CDR1 is SGHRS, CDR2 YFSETQ, per germline.

The sample comprised CD4+ T cells from PBMCs. The TCR was taken from a human donor with multiple sclerosis. The chain is built from TRBV5-1 and TRBJ2-3; D may be TRBD2 (6 bases). The CDR3 protein is CASSLLGSGDTDTQYF. Written as DNA, the CDR3 is TGCGCCAGCAGCTTGTTGGGTAGCGGTGACACAGATACGCAGTATTTT.